The rows below give T cell receptor beta chains drawn from one sample of a study of beta chain features in type 1 diabetes. Profiled with immunoSEQ multiplex PCR; TCRdb holds only in-frame clones, not every one. Counted here are over 200,000 clones, around 9.9% occurring once; the ten biggest clones make up around 0.017%. Sequenced: naive CD4+ T cells from blood. These receptors came from a man aged 30-40 years with type 1 diabetes. The CDR3 runs from the conserved cysteine through the conserved F or W. Each record gives: J gene, V gene, clone size, D gene, CDR3 DNA, CDR3 protein. The D gene is left open where the match is weak. Not every row has a clone size; where given, it reads once, few, many or a size class.

TRBJ2-7	TRBV4-1	few	-	TGCGCCAGCAGCCACCTAGACCGTCCTGACGAGCAGTACTTC	CASSHLDRPDEQYF
TRBJ2-5	TRBV5-6	-	-	TGTGCCAGCAGCTTGGTAATGTCAGAAGAGACCCAGTACTTC	CASSLVMSEETQYF
TRBJ2-7	TRBV6-6	few	-	TGTGCCAGCCTAGACAGGCTGGATTCCTACGAGCAGTACTTC	CASLDRLDSYEQYF
TRBJ2-3	TRBV7-3	few	TRBD2	TGTGCCAGCAGCTTAGGGACTATCGGCCCAGATACGCAGTATTTT	CASSLGTIGPDTQYF
TRBJ1-2	TRBV19	few	-	TGTGCCAGTAGGACTCCAGAGGGCTACACCTTC	CASRTPEGYTF
TRBJ2-7	TRBV18	few	-	TGTGCCAGCTCACCTAGAGGGCTTGCGAGCGAGCAGTACTTC	CASSPRGLASEQYF
TRBJ2-3	TRBV6-5	few	-	TGTGCCAGCAGTTACGGGGCATTGGAGAATACGCAGTATTTT	CASSYGALENTQYF
TRBJ2-5	TRBV9	-	TRBD2	TGTGCCAGCAGCGCCCCTCTTAGCGGGGGGTACCAAGAGACCCAGTACTTC	CASSAPLSGGYQETQYF
TRBJ2-3	TRBV6-1	-	-	TGTGCCAGCAGTGAAGCGCAGAGAGTCGGGAGCACAGATACGCAGTATTTT	CASSEAQRVGSTDTQYF
TRBJ2-1	TRBV7-9	-	-	TGTGCCAGCAGCTTAGACTCGTACAATGAGCAGTTCTTC	CASSLDSYNEQFF
TRBJ2-1	TRBV30	few	-	TGTGCCTGGAGTGGCGTTGCACAGGGTGAGCAGTTCTTC	CAWSGVAQGEQFF
TRBJ2-1	TRBV18	few	TRBD2	TGTGCCAGCTCACCTTTGCCCGTGACTAGCGGGGGGCACTACAATGAGCAGTTCTTC	CASSPLPVTSGGHYNEQFF
TRBJ2-5	TRBV7-2	-	-	TGTGCCAGCAGCCTAACCCCGGGAAAAGAGACCCAGTACTTC	CASSLTPGKETQYF
TRBJ1-2	TRBV18	-	-	TGTGCCAGCTCACCCAGGGAAGGCGGTGGCTACACCTTC	CASSPREGGGYTF
TRBJ2-5	TRBV9	-	TRBD2	TGTGCCAGCAGCCGTACTAGCGGACAAGAGACCCAGTACTTC	CASSRTSGQETQYF
TRBJ1-5	TRBV29-1	-	-	TGCAGCGTTTCAGACAGGTCAATGGGTCCCCAGCATTTT	CSVSDRSMGPQHF
TRBJ2-1	TRBV5-1	few	TRBD1	TGCGCCAGCAGCTTAGACAGGGACAATGAGCAGTTCTTC	CASSLDRDNEQFF
TRBJ1-2	TRBV7-2	few	-	TGTGCCAGCAGCTTAGCGCTCAAGAGAGTCTATGGCTACACCTTC	CASSLALKRVYGYTF
TRBJ2-1	TRBV10-3	-	-	TGTGCCATCAGTGGGGAGTACAATGAGCAGTTCTTC	CAISGEYNEQFF
TRBJ2-5	TRBV10-2	-	-	TGCGCCAGCAGCCGACTAGATCAAGAGACCCAGTACTTC	CASSRLDQETQYF
TRBJ1-6	TRBV19	few	TRBD1	TGTGCCAGTAGGGTGGGACAGGCAAGTTCACCCCTCCACTTT	CASRVGQASSPLHF
TRBJ2-5	TRBV7-3	few	TRBD2	TGTGCCAGCAGCCCTCGGGGGGACCCCGGGACCCAGTACTTC	CASSPRGDPGTQYF
TRBJ2-6	TRBV2	few	-	TGTGCCAGCAGTGAAAGGAGTTTGGGTCAGTTGCCCTCTGGGGCCAACGTCCTGACTTTC	CASSERSLGQLPSGANVLTF
TRBJ2-7	TRBV19	once	TRBD1	TGTGCCAGTAGTATTCTCGGGACAGGGATCCACGAGCAGTACTTC	CASSILGTGIHEQYF
TRBJ1-4	TRBV19	once	-	TGTGCCAGTAGACCAACGGATCCAGTCAGGGAAAAACTGTTTTTT	CASRPTDPVREKLFF
TRBJ2-5	TRBV7-2	-	TRBD1	TGTGCCAGCAGCTCGGACAGGGGCCGGCTCGGCTCTCAGTACTTC	CASSSDRGRLGSQYF
TRBJ2-1	TRBV2	-	TRBD1	TGTGCCAGCAGGCAGACAGGGGGAGGCCGGTTCTTC	CASRQTGGGRFF
TRBJ1-2	TRBV29-1	few	-	TGCAGCGTTGAAGACGCCTGGTCGGGCTATGGCTACACCTTC	CSVEDAWSGYGYTF
TRBJ2-1	TRBV9	few	-	TGTGCCAGCAGCGTGAGGGCCCCATCGAATGAGCAGTTCTTC	CASSVRAPSNEQFF
TRBJ2-1	TRBV5-1	-	-	TGCGCCAGCAGCTTGGCCGATGAGCAGTTCTTC	CASSLADEQFF
TRBJ2-5	TRBV4-1	-	-	TGCGCCAGCAGCCAATCCCCAGTTGAGACCCAGTACTTC	CASSQSPVETQYF